This T cell receptor beta chain was documented in a study of T cells in Graves' hyperthyroidism and ophthalmopathy. Study-level information: Initial diagnosis, before any treatment, was when peripheral blood was collected. Whole-study findings and limits: Most expanded thyroid clonotypes above 0.001 recurred in blood.

Researchers took RNA transcripts and amplified the TCR beta CDR3 regions from them. The HTBI primer set was used in a first-round RT-PCR of the TCR CDR3. Each CDR3 protein gets one entry after TCRdb re-called the multiplex PCR reads with MiXCR. This sample yields 400,000 to 500,000 distinct CDR3 sequences, of which roughly 15% are seen a single time; 5% to 6.5% belongs to the top ten. Graves' hyperthyroidism without ophthalmopathy progression within 18 months was termed stable. The authors took PBMCs from 9.5 to 10 ml fresh peripheral blood. In this sample, this clonotype turned up many times. The antigen remains unidentified. The CDR3 has 15 amino acids. Germline loops: CDR1 SGHRS, CDR2 YFSETQ. V lost 4 bases, J lost 7 bases, and 18 bases lay in between.

The receptor comes from a woman in her late teens or twenties with Graves' hyperthyroidism. The sequenced material came from blood. The V gene is TRBV5-1, the J gene TRBJ1-5; a weak D match, TRBD1 (6 bases). Here the CDR3 reads CASSPEGQGKQPQHF. CDR3 DNA: TGCGCCAGCAGCCCGGAAGGGCAGGGGAAACAGCCCCAGCATTTT.